The 27 T cell receptor beta chains below all came from one sample that was sequenced in a study of T cells in Graves' hyperthyroidism and ophthalmopathy. RNA transcripts gave rise to amplified TCR beta CDR3 regions. HTBI primers drove first-round RT-PCR of the TCR CDR3. From the multiplex PCR reads, TCRdb called clonotypes with MiXCR, one entry per CDR3 protein. The sample comprises roughly 560,000 distinct CDR3 sequences, over 12% of which are singletons, and approximately 4.3% rests with the top ten. Sequenced material: blood. The receptors shown here come from a woman aged 40-49 years with Graves' ophthalmopathy.

This clonotype was seen many times. V gene TRBV11-3 combines with J gene TRBJ2-2; no firm D call. CDR1 SGHNT and CDR2 YENEEA come from the germline V gene. CDR3 size: 12 residues. Trimming removed 5 bases from V and 9 bases from J, with 10 bases in between. CDR3 sequence (DNA): TGTGCCAGCAGCCCCGACCCGAGGGAGCTGTTTTTT. Its protein is CASSPDPRELFF. The full variable domain, in which reference TRBV11-3 and TRBJ2-2 provide the parts outside the CDR3, is EAGVVQSPRYKIIEKKQPVAFWCNPISGHNTLYWYLQNLGQGPELLIRYENEEAVDDSQLPKDRFSAERLKGVDSTLKIQPAELGDSAVYLCASSPDPRELFFGEGSRLTVL.

This clonotype was recorded at least ten times. The J gene is TRBJ1-5, the V gene TRBV6-5, with D unclear. The CDR3 has 13 amino acids. Trimming removed 6 bases from V and 4 bases from J, with 10 bases in between. Germline assignment: CDR1 MNHEY and CDR2 SVGAGI. CDR3 region: CASSPYGNQPQHF. CDR3 in DNA: TGTGCCAGCAGCCCCTATGGGAATCAGCCCCAGCATTTT.

As to this clonotype: A much larger clone differs by one base, so this may be a read error. This chain joins TRBV28 and TRBJ2-7, with 9 bases lining up with TRBD2. V trimming: 5 bases; J trimming: 0 bases; junction bases outside the gene matches: 5. Germline CDR1 reads MDHEN; CDR2 reads SYDVKM. This CDR3 is built from 15 residues. The CDR3 DNA is TGTGCCAGCAGTACCCTTAGCGGGAGCTCCTACGAGCAGTACTTC. This gives the protein CASSTLSGSSYEQYF. Using reference TRBV28 and TRBJ2-7 for the parts outside the CDR3, the full variable domain is DVKVTQSSRYLVKRTGEKVFLECVQDMDHENMFWYRQDPGLGLRLIYFSYDVKMKEKGDIPEGYSVSREKKERFSLILESASTNQTSMYLCASSTLSGSSYEQYFGPGTRLTVT.

This clonotype came up many times. The chain uses TRBV5-1 and TRBJ1-2; D is unresolved. Germline CDR1 reads SGHRS; CDR2 reads YFSETQ. V was shortened by 5 bases and J by 0 bases, with 11 bases between the two germline ends. The CDR3 consists of 14 residues. For the CDR3, the DNA is TGCGCCAGCAGGGATCAGCCCTCTAACTATGGCTACACCTTC. Translated, it gives CASRDQPSNYGYTF.

The sample holds many counts of this clonotype. V usage is TRBV11-3 and J usage is TRBJ2-3, with TRBD1 matching over 7 bases. Looked up from germline, CDR1 is SGHNT and CDR2 is YENEEA. Trimming took 6 bases from V and 2 from J; bases not matched to a gene: 8. This CDR3 has 15 residues. This CDR3 is CASRTGTFYTDTQYF. CDR3 DNA: TGTGCCAGCAGGACAGGGACCTTTTACACAGATACGCAGTATTTT.

There are many counts of this clonotype. The chain carries TRBV28 and TRBJ2-7, with 8 bases that match TRBD2. The CDR3 totals 14 residues. The germline V gene has CDR1 MDHEN and CDR2 SYDVKM. Trimming removed 10 bases from V and 0 bases from J; junction bases left unmatched: 8. CDR3 bases: TGTGCCACCGGCGGCGCGGGAGGCTCCTACGAGCAGTACTTC. It encodes CATGGAGGSYEQYF. The full variable domain, rest sourced from reference TRBV28 and TRBJ2-7, is DVKVTQSSRYLVKRTGEKVFLECVQDMDHENMFWYRQDPGLGLRLIYFSYDVKMKEKGDIPEGYSVSREKKERFSLILESASTNQTSMYLCATGGAGGSYEQYFGPGTRLTVT.

The CDR3 nucleotides read TGTGCCAGCAGGCTACGCGGGGGCAATCAGCCCCAGCATTTT. Protein: CASRLRGGNQPQHF. This chain uses TRBV6-1 with TRBJ1-5; D not certain. The CDR3 totals 14 residues. Deletions cut 6 bases from V and 2 bases from J, with 11 bases between. Germline loops: CDR1 MNHNS, CDR2 SASEGT.

This clonotype was seen many times. This chain links TRBV19 with TRBJ1-1; D is ambiguous. Between the trimmed V and J ends, which lost 1 base and 0 bases, there was a span of 12 bases. Germline assignment: CDR1 LNHDA and CDR2 SQIVND (reference sequence). The CDR3 sequence is 16 residues long. The chain's CDR3 is CASSIVVDNMNTEAFF. The DNA of the CDR3 is TGTGCCAGTAGTATAGTGGTTGACAATATGAACACTGAAGCTTTCTTT.

This clonotype was detected ten times or more. In DNA form, the CDR3 reads TGTGCCAGCAGCTTAGAGGGGGGTCGAATCCAAGAGACCCAGTACTTC. Its translation: CASSLEGGRIQETQYF. The chain uses TRBV7-9 and TRBJ2-5; D may be TRBD1 or TRBD2 (6 bases each). Per the germline V gene, CDR1 is SEHNR and CDR2 is FQNEAQ (reference sequence). V was clipped by 1 base and J by 1 base, with 13 bases between them. This CDR3 is built from 16 residues.

This clonotype appeared many times. The chain carries TRBV6-1 and TRBJ2-5; TRBD1 aligns across 8 bases. Germline V gene sequence: CDR1 MNHNS, CDR2 SASEGT. V shed 10 bases and J 4 bases; nucleotides not matched to a gene: 8. The CDR3 totals 13 residues. CDR3 nucleotides: TGTGCCATTCGCCCAGGGGGCGGAGAGACCCAGTACTTC. Translating gives CAIRPGGGETQYF.

This clonotype was observed many times. The genes are TRBV12-3 or TRBV12-4 and TRBJ2-7; 7 bases fit TRBD2. The junction had 9 bases not matched to a gene; V was cut back by 6 bases and J by 4 bases. This CDR3 contains 14 residues. The CDR3: CASSLGVREYEQYF. For the CDR3, the DNA is TGTGCCAGCAGCCTAGGCGTGCGGGAGTACGAGCAGTACTTC.

The chain employs TRBV18 and TRBJ2-5, with D uncertain. Between the trimmed V and J ends, which lost 6 bases and 0 bases, there was a span of 8 bases. Germline-derived CDR1 and CDR2 are KGHSH and LQKENI. The CDR3 sequence is 13 residues long. This CDR3 is CASSPEYQETQYF. The CDR3 DNA reads TGTGCCAGCTCTCCAGAGTACCAAGAGACCCAGTACTTC. Variable domain in full (rest from reference TRBV18 and TRBJ2-5): NAGVMQNPRHLVRRRGQEARLRCSPMKGHSHVYWYRQLPEEGLKFMVYLQKENIIDESGMPKERFSAEFPKEGPSILRIQQVVRGDSAAYFCASSPEYQETQYFGPGTRLLVL.

Regarding this clonotype: The DNA is left out, because the CDR3 cannot be placed on it with certainty; the CDR3 is given as TCRdb lists it. This chain uses TRBV10-3 with TRBJ2-5; the DNA was not used to check the table's D call, TRBD1. The CDR3 has 14 residues if both end residues are counted. Germline values: CDR1 ENHRY, CDR2 SYGVKD. CDR3 loop: CAISETSAPATQYF.

This clonotype appeared many times. The rearrangement links TRBV27 to TRBJ1-1; D remains unclear. Germline CDR1 is MNHEY and CDR2 is SMNVEV (reference sequence). This CDR3 has 14 amino acids. V was cut by 1 base and J by 0 bases, with 6 bases left in between. The CDR3 is CASSLLDMNTEAFF. The CDR3 coding sequence is TGTGCCAGCAGTTTATTAGACATGAACACTGAAGCTTTCTTT.

This clonotype was counted ten times or more. The chain recombines TRBV20-1 with TRBJ2-7; D is perhaps TRBD2 (6 bases). Germline V CDR1 and CDR2: DFQATT, SNEGSKA (reference sequence). Deletions cut 6 bases from V and 5 bases from J, with 23 bases between. The CDR3 sequence is 15 residues long. The CDR3 DNA reads TGCAGTGCCGACGGGGGTGCAGGAAGGGAGGACGAGCAGTACTTC. This translates into CSADGGAGREDEQYF.

The chain recombines TRBV6-5 with TRBJ1-2, with D hard to call. This CDR3 spans 15 amino acids. Germline values: CDR1 MNHEY, CDR2 SVGAGI. Deletions cut 8 bases from V and 1 base from J, with 17 bases between. The DNA of the CDR3 is TGTGCCAGCGTTAACGATCGGTGGGGTAACTATGGCTACACCTTC. It translates to CASVNDRWGNYGYTF.

This clonotype was seen at least ten times. The chain uses TRBV6-2 or TRBV6-3 and TRBJ1-2; TRBD1 matches at 7 bases. The V segment lost 0 bases and the J segment 2 bases; nucleotides outside the gene matches: 15. The V gene's germline CDR1 is MNHEY and CDR2 SVGEGT. The CDR3 extends over 19 amino acids. The CDR3 region is CASSYSEGASPNLNYGYTF. As DNA, the CDR3 is TGTGCCAGCAGTTACTCGGAGGGGGCTTCCCCGAACCTAAACTATGGCTACACCTTC.

CDR3 DNA sequence: TGCGCCAGCAGCCGGGGCGAGGAGGGTGAGACCCAGTACTTC. Its protein product is CASSRGEEGETQYF. This chain connects TRBV5-1 to TRBJ2-5; a weak D match, TRBD2 (6 bases). Trimming pared 4 bases from V and 5 bases from J, leaving 15 bases between. Germline V gene data show CDR1 as SGHRS and CDR2 as YFSETQ. This CDR3 spans 14 amino acids.

This clonotype was seen more than once but under ten times. The V call is TRBV18, the J call TRBJ2-7; D ambiguous. The CDR3 has 14 residues. The germline V and J ends were trimmed by 3 bases and 1 base, with 10 bases remaining between them. In germline, CDR1 is KGHSH, CDR2 LQKENI. CDR3 sequence (DNA): TGTGCCAGCTCACCGGCGGCCCTGTCCTACGAGCAGTACTTC. It is translated as CASSPAALSYEQYF.

At least ten counts were recorded for this clonotype. V usage is TRBV28 and J usage is TRBJ1-1, with D unresolved. The CDR3 is made up of 11 amino acids. CDR1 and CDR2 from the germline V gene are MDHEN and SYDVKM. Trimming shortened V by 7 bases and J by 2 bases, and 5 bases separated the two germline ends. The CDR3 sequence is CASNRNTEAFF. As DNA, the CDR3 is TGTGCCAGCAATCGCAACACTGAAGCTTTCTTT.

This clonotype was seen many times. J is TRBJ1-2 and V is TRBV4-2, with no clear D. Per the germline V gene, CDR1 is LGHNA and CDR2 is YNFKEQ. The CDR3 runs 15 residues. Trimming removed 1 base from V and 1 base from J, with 10 bases in between. In DNA form, the CDR3 reads TGTGCCAGCAGCCAAGGCGGCGGGGTTAACTATGGCTACACCTTC. It codes for CASSQGGGVNYGYTF.

The sample holds many counts of this clonotype. The V call is TRBV12-3 or TRBV12-4, the J call TRBJ1-2; 10 nucleotides match TRBD1. After removal of 6 bases from V and 6 bases from J, the junction contained 7 bases not matched to a gene. This CDR3 region has 14 residues. The CDR3 nucleotides are TGTGCCAGCAGGACGACAGGGGGCCGAAATGGCTACACCTTC. This translates into CASRTTGGRNGYTF.

This chain links TRBV7-3 with TRBJ2-7, with D tentatively TRBD2 (5 bases). The CDR3 is 13 amino acids. Germline lookup yields CDR1 SGHTA and CDR2 FQGTGA. The V end lost 8 bases, the J end lost 2 bases, and 13 bases lay between the germline ends. CDR3 DNA sequence: TGTGCCAGCGGTCCGGGATCCCCCTACGAGCAGTACTTC. Translation gives CASGPGSPYEQYF.

This clonotype occurred many times. The CDR3 here is CASSGRQGGGYGYTF. As DNA, the CDR3 is TGTGCCAGCAGTGGAAGACAGGGTGGTGGCTATGGCTACACCTTC. The chain combines TRBV6-1 with TRBJ1-2; TRBD1 matches 7 bases. V was clipped by 4 bases and J by 4 bases; unmatched bases: 9. CDR1 is MNHNS and CDR2 is SASEGT in the germline V gene. The CDR3 contains 15 residues.

This clonotype was seen at least ten times. The gene calls are TRBV29-1 and TRBJ2-5, with 9 positions matching TRBD2. Germline V gives CDR1 SQVTM, CDR2 ANQGSEA. The CDR3 consists of 19 residues. V dropped 0 bases and J dropped 2; count of bases not matched to a gene: 16. The CDR3 DNA reads as TGCAGCGTTGAAGAGGATAGGAGACTAGCGGCCCAAAAGCAAGAGACCCAGTACTTC. Translation: CSVEEDRRLAAQKQETQYF. The variable domain in full, completed from reference TRBV29-1 and TRBJ2-5, reads SAVISQKPSRDICQRGTSLTIQCQVDSQVTMMFWYRQQPGQSLTLIATANQGSEATYESGFVIDKFPISRPNLTFSTLTVSNMSPEDSSIYLCSVEEDRRLAAQKQETQYFGPGTRLLVL.

In its sample, this clonotype was seen many times. The genes are TRBV10-2 and TRBJ1-4; D is ambiguous. Germline CDR1 is WSHSY and CDR2 is SAAADI. With 0 bases removed from V and 3 bases from J, the gap between germline ends came to 5 bases. This CDR3 is built from 14 residues. CDR3 DNA: TGCGCCAGCAGTGAGTCCACGTCTAATGAAAAACTGTTTTTT. This codes for CASSESTSNEKLFF.

There are many counts of this clonotype. The CDR3 protein is CASNRDRDAQPQHF. DNA for the CDR3: TGTGCCAGCAACCGGGACAGGGACGCTCAGCCCCAGCATTTT. V usage is TRBV7-6 and J usage is TRBJ1-5, with 9 bases matching TRBD1. Looked up from germline, CDR1 is SGHVS and CDR2 is FNYEAQ. The CDR3 has 14 amino acids. V was pared by 7 bases and J by 6 bases, with 7 bases of the junction left unmatched.